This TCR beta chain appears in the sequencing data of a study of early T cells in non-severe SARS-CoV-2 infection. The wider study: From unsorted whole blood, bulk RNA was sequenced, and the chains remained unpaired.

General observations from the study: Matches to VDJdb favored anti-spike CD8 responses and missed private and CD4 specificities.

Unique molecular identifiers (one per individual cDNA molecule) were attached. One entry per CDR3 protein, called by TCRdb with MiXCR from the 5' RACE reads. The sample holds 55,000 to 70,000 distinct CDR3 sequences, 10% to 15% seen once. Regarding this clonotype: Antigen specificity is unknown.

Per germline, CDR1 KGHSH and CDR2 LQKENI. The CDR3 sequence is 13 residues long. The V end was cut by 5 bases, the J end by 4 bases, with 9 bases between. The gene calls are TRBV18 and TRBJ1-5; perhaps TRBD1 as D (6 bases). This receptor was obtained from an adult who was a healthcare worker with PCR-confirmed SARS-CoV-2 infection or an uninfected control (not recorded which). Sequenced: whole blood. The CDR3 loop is CASSRGDNQPQHF. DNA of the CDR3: TGTGCCAGCTCAAGGGGGGATAATCAGCCCCAGCATTTT. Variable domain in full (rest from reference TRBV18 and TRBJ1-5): NAGVMQNPRHLVRRRGQEARLRCSPMKGHSHVYWYRQLPEEGLKFMVYLQKENIIDESGMPKERFSAEFPKEGPSILRIQQVVRGDSAAYFCASSRGDNQPQHFGDGTRLSIL.